This T cell receptor (beta chain) was captured in a study of cytomegalovirus exposure and HLA in healthy donors. The donors were part of the 120-subject validation cohort, which stood apart from the roughly 670-subject first cohort. Study observations and caveats: According to reports, the classifier identified cytomegalovirus status with high specificity and sensitivity.

The junction had 3 bases not matched to a gene; V was cut back by 4 bases and J by 3 bases. Germline CDR1 SGHNT, CDR2 YENEEA. The CDR3 covers 14 residues. TCRdb's copy holds only in-frame clones and misses some; the assay was immunoSEQ multiplex PCR. The table has 240,000 or so clones, roughly 86% seen once. In regard to this clone: Its antigen is undetermined.

J is TRBJ1-5 and V is TRBV11-3; 7 nucleotides match TRBD1. This sequence was found in a woman younger than 45 in good health and CMV-seropositive. Sequencing input: PBMCs. CDR3 DNA: TGTGCCAGCAGCTCCGGGACAGACAATCAGCCCCAGCATTTT. Its protein is CASSSGTDNQPQHF.